The clone carrying this T cell receptor beta chain is a singleton in its sample. The data were produced by immunoSEQ multiplex PCR, yet TCRdb's version contains in-frame clones alone and is incomplete. Counted here are around 25,000 clones, around 86% occurring once; the ten biggest clones make up approximately 24%. The germline V and J ends were trimmed by 9 bases and 6 bases, with 15 bases remaining between them. Germline V gives CDR1 KGHDR, CDR2 SFDVKD. This CDR3 contains 13 residues. This specimen belongs to a study of blood T cell repertoires in COVID-19. Study context: Samples taken during acute and convalescent COVID-19 were collected in the United States, Italy and Spain.

The V gene is TRBV24-1, the J gene TRBJ2-3, with D perhaps TRBD2 (7 bases). Sequenced input: peripheral blood. The origin of this receptor is a human donor with active COVID-19. The donor label of this sample is uncertain. CDR3 DNA: TGTGCCACCGGGAACGGGGGGCAGGATACGCAGTATTTT. The encoded protein is CATGNGGQDTQYF.